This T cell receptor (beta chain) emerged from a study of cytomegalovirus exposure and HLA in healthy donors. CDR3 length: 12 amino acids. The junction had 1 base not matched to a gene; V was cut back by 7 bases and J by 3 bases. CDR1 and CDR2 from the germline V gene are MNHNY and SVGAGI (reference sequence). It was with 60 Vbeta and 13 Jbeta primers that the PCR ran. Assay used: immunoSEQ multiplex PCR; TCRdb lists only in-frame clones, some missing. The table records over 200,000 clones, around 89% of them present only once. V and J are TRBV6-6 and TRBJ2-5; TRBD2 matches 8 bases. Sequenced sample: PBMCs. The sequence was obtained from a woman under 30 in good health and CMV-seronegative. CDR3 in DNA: TGTGCCAGCACGGGGGGGAAAGAGACCCAGTACTTC. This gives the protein CASTGGKETQYF.